Described below is a single T cell receptor beta chain sequence and its context. The data originate from a study of blood T cell repertoires in COVID-19. The CDR3 runs to 12 residues. The germline CDR1 and CDR2 sequences are SQVTM and ANQGSEA. Between the trimmed V and J ends, which lost 7 bases and 0 bases, there was a span of 8 bases. Per the study methods: Amplification of reference gene primers provided the estimated nucleated cell counts. Assay used: immunoSEQ multiplex PCR; TCRdb lists only in-frame clones, some missing. D and trimming come from the DNA, and the V and J calls and clone size come from that table. The sample holds around 140,000 clones, under 85% seen once.

Material: peripheral blood. This chain joins TRBV29-1 and TRBJ2-3; weak D call: TRBD1 (6 bases). The sequence derives from a human donor in a cohort sampled during active COVID-19. CDR3 residues: CSATGSTDTQYF. The CDR3 DNA is TGCAGCGCGACAGGAAGCACAGATACGCAGTATTTT.